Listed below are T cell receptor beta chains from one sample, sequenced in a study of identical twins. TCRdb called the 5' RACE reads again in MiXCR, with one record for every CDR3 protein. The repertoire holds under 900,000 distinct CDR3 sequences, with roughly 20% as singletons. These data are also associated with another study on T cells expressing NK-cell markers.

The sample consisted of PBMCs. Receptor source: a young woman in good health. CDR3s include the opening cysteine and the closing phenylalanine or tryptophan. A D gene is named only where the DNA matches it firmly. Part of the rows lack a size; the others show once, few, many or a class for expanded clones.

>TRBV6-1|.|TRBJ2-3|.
CASNTRSDTQYF
TGTGCCAGCAATACCAGGTCAGATACGCAGTATTTT
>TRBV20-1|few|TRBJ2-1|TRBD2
CSHETSGNYNEQFF
TGCAGCCACGAGACTAGCGGGAACTACAATGAGCAGTTCTTC
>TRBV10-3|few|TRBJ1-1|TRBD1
CAIRGTGWNTEAFF
TGTGCCATCAGGGGGACAGGGTGGAACACTGAAGCTTTCTTT
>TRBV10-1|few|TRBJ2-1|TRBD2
CASSGTSSSYNEQFF
TGCGCCAGCAGCGGGACTAGCAGCTCCTACAATGAGCAGTTCTTC
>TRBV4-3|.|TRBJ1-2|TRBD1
CASSRTGIGYTF
TGCGCCAGCAGCCGGACAGGGATTGGCTACACCTTC
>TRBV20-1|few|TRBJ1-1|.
CSASRPATGTEAFF
TGCAGTGCTAGTAGGCCAGCCACGGGCACTGAAGCTTTCTTT
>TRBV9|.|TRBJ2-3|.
CASSVGATDTQYF
TGTGCCAGCAGCGTAGGAGCGACAGATACGCAGTATTTT
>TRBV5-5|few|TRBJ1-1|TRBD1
CASSWGQGMIGTEAFF
TGTGCCAGCAGCTGGGGACAGGGGATGATTGGCACTGAAGCTTTCTTT
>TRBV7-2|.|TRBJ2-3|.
CASSQNLADTQYF
TGTGCCAGCAGCCAGAACCTAGCAGATACGCAGTATTTT
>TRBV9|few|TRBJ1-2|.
CASRPSQGLTDGYTF
TGTGCCAGCAGACCCTCTCAGGGGCTCACCGATGGCTACACCTTC
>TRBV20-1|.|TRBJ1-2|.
CSARGLTDGWDGYTF
TGCAGTGCTAGAGGTCTTACTGATGGTTGGGATGGCTACACCTTC
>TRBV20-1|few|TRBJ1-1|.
CSARRGGDTEAFF
TGCAGTGCTCGTCGGGGAGGGGACACTGAAGCTTTCTTT
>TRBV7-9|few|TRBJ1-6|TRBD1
CASSYQTGGFKNSPLHF
TGTGCCAGCAGTTACCAGACAGGGGGCTTTAAGAATTCACCCCTCCACTTT
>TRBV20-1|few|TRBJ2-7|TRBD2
CSASTSGGGLYEQYF
TGCAGTGCTAGTACTAGCGGGGGGGGACTCTACGAGCAGTACTTC
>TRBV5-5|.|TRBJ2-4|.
CASSLETKNIQYF
TGTGCCAGCAGCTTAGAAACCAAAAACATTCAGTACTTC
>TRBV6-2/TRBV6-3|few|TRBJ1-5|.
CASSYRAVNQPQHF
TGTGCCAGCAGTTACAGGGCAGTCAATCAGCCCCAGCATTTT
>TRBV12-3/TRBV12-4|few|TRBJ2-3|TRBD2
CASSFQAGVSDTQYF
TGTGCCAGCAGTTTTCAGGCGGGAGTATCAGATACGCAGTATTTT
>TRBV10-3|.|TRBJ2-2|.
CAISDALIIGELFF
TGTGCCATCAGTGATGCGCTAATTATAGGGGAGCTGTTTTTT
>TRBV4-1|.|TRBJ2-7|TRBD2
CASSQRTSGTYEQYF
TGCGCCAGCAGCCAGCGGACTAGCGGGACCTACGAGCAGTACTTC
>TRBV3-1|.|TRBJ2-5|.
CASSLTERTQYF
TGTGCCAGCAGCCTCACCGAGAGGACCCAGTACTTC
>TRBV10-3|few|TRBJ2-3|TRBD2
CAISESASGRHTDTQYF
TGTGCCATCAGTGAGTCGGCTAGCGGGAGGCACACAGATACGCAGTATTTT
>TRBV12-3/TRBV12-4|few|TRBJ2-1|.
CASGTEYNEQFF
TGTGCCAGCGGGACTGAATACAATGAGCAGTTCTTC
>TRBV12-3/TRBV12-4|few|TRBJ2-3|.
CASARESTDTQYF
TGTGCCAGCGCCAGGGAGAGCACAGATACGCAGTATTTT
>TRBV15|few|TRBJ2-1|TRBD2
CATSRPSGVYNEQFF
TGTGCCACCAGCAGACCTAGCGGGGTATACAATGAGCAGTTCTTC
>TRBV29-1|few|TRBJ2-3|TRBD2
CSAGLELLTDTQYF
TGCAGCGCCGGACTAGAACTGCTGACAGATACGCAGTATTTT
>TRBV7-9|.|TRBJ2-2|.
CASSLETASEELFF
TGTGCCAGCAGCTTAGAGACAGCGAGCGAGGAGCTGTTTTTT
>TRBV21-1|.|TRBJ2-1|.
CASCKGQGRVNEQFF
TGTGCCAGCTGTAAAGGACAGGGGAGGGTCAATGAGCAGTTCTTC
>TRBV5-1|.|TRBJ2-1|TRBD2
CASSLAAGSGGTSNEQFF
TGCGCCAGCAGCTTGGCCGCCGGATCCGGGGGGACTAGCAATGAGCAGTTCTTC
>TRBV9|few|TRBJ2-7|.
CAYKIRGHPEQYF
TGTGCCTACAAAATACGAGGGCATCCGGAGCAGTACTTC